This T cell receptor (beta chain) is drawn from a study of blood T cell repertoires in COVID-19. Study context: T cells, B-cell-depleted T cells, or PBMCs supplied cDNA or gDNA.

V was cut by 0 bases and J by 2 bases, with 7 bases left in between. CDR1 LNHDA and CDR2 SQIVND come from the germline V gene (reference sequence). This CDR3 contains 15 residues. The table came from immunoSEQ multiplex PCR; TCRdb's copy has only in-frame clones and leaves some out. The data contain a few hundred thousand clones, around 83% of them singletons. The V and J genes are TRBV19 and TRBJ2-2; D is undetermined. The sequence was obtained from a man younger than 30 with active or convalescent COVID-19. The sample comprised peripheral blood. CDR3 protein: CASSIDPINTGELFF. The CDR3 nucleotides are TGTGCCAGTAGTATAGATCCTATCAACACCGGGGAGCTGTTTTTT. The full variable domain, rest sourced from reference TRBV19 and TRBJ2-2, is DGGITQSPKYLFRKEGQNVTLSCEQNLNHDAMYWYRQDPGQGLRLIYYSQIVNDFQKGDIAEGYSVSREKKESFPLTVTSAQKNPTAFYLCASSIDPINTGELFFGEGSRLTVL.